The 21 T cell receptor beta chains given below trace back to one sample, sequenced in a study of glioma-infiltrating T cells after dendritic cell vaccination. Method: immunoSEQ multiplex PCR; TCRdb's copy keeps in-frame clones and lacks some. The table records about 90,000 clones, 85% to 90% of them present only once. This specimen was blood, taken before dendritic cell vaccination. The receptor set was obtained from a human donor with glioblastoma.

The chain couples TRBV4-1 to TRBJ2-7; TRBD1 is a possible D gene (5 bases). Germline lookup yields CDR1 MGHRA and CDR2 YSYEKL. This CDR3 comprises 16 residues. Trimming left V 4 bases short and J 3 bases short, with 19 bases between. The CDR3 bases are TGCGCCAGCAGCCGGGGCCCTACCGGTTCCAACTACGAGCAGTACTTC. Protein: CASSRGPTGSNYEQYF.

The J gene is TRBJ2-1, the V gene TRBV6-5, with TRBD1 as a possible D gene (5 bases). Trimming stripped 2 bases from V and 6 bases from J, with 11 bases between. CDR1 and CDR2 (germline): MNHEY, SVGAGI. The CDR3 extends over 14 amino acids. The CDR3: CASSYRGRGNEQFF. CDR3 nucleotide sequence: TGTGCCAGCAGTTACAGGGGCCGCGGCAATGAGCAGTTCTTC.

The chain couples TRBV5-8 to TRBJ2-7; D may be TRBD2 (6 bases). V dropped 4 bases and J dropped 0 bases, with 17 bases sitting between them. Germline-derived CDR1 and CDR2 are SGHTS and YDEGEE. The CDR3 covers 16 residues. CDR3 protein: CASSHLRLGSSYEQYF. CDR3 nucleotides: TGTGCCAGCAGCCACCTTCGACTAGGTAGCTCCTACGAGCAGTACTTC.

The chain combines TRBV28 with TRBJ1-5; D gene unclear. Germline V gene lookup returns CDR1 MDHEN and CDR2 SYDVKM. The CDR3 contains 12 residues. The V gene lost 6 bases and the J gene lost 7 bases, with 10 bases spanning the gap. The CDR3 protein is CASSPFRQPQHF. The CDR3 region has the DNA TGTGCCAGCAGCCCGTTCCGGCAGCCCCAGCATTTT. Combining the CDR3 with reference TRBV28 and TRBJ1-5 gives the whole variable domain DVKVTQSSRYLVKRTGEKVFLECVQDMDHENMFWYRQDPGLGLRLIYFSYDVKMKEKGDIPEGYSVSREKKERFSLILESASTNQTSMYLCASSPFRQPQHFGDGTRLSIL.

The J gene is TRBJ2-1, the V gene TRBV11-3; 8 bases are a match to TRBD2. Germline CDR1 and CDR2: SGHNT and YENEEA. This CDR3 has 14 amino acids. Trimming took 6 bases from V and 3 from J; bases not matched to a gene: 4. Here the CDR3 reads CASRIAGSYNEQFF. The CDR3 DNA is TGTGCCAGCAGGATAGCGGGAAGCTACAATGAGCAGTTCTTC.

V gene TRBV6-6 combines with J gene TRBJ2-1, with TRBD2 matching 8 bases. This CDR3 has 16 amino acids. Trimming removed 8 bases from V and 3 bases from J; junction bases left unmatched: 12. Germline loops: CDR1 MNHNY, CDR2 SVGAGI (reference sequence). The CDR3 DNA reads TGTGCCAGCGGCTCGACCGGGGGGGCCGTCTACAATGAGCAGTTCTTC. Amino acids: CASGSTGGAVYNEQFF.

This clone appeared a few times. This rearrangement joins TRBV6-1 to TRBJ2-7; perhaps TRBD2 as D (6 bases). Trimming cost V 8 bases and J 7 bases, with 9 bases left between them. Germline lookup yields CDR1 MNHNS and CDR2 SASEGT. This CDR3 contains 10 residues. The DNA of the CDR3 is TGTGCCAGCGGGGGGAATGAGCAGTACTTC. It yields the protein CASGGNEQYF.

The chain links TRBV7-9 to TRBJ1-4; TRBD1 is a possible D gene (6 bases). From germline, CDR1 is SEHNR and CDR2 FQNEAQ (reference sequence). This CDR3 contains 17 residues. Trimming stripped 5 bases from V and 0 bases from J, with 16 bases between. In nucleotides, the CDR3 is TGTGCCAGCAGCCAAGGGGGACACGGGCCAACTAATGAAAAACTGTTTTTT. This gives the protein CASSQGGHGPTNEKLFF.

The V gene is TRBV14, the J gene TRBJ2-3, with 7 bases lining up with TRBD1. This CDR3 region has 16 residues. V lost 4 bases to trimming and J lost 0 bases; unmatched junction nucleotides: 7. Germline V CDR1 and CDR2: SGHDN, FVKESK. In DNA form, the CDR3 reads TGTGCCAGCAGCCCTTTGACAGGGTTCAGCACAGATACGCAGTATTTT. Protein: CASSPLTGFSTDTQYF.

CDR3: CASSLGQANEKLFF. The CDR3, as DNA: TGCGCCAGCAGCTTGGGACAGGCTAATGAAAAACTGTTTTTT. This sequence joins TRBV5-1 and TRBJ1-4; D is possibly TRBD1 (6 bases). In germline, CDR1 is SGHRS, CDR2 YFSETQ. The CDR3 consists of 14 residues. The V and J ends lost 0 bases and 3 bases respectively, with 6 bases between them.

V is TRBV19 and J is TRBJ1-1, with a possible D match to TRBD1 (5 bases). V was cut by 5 bases and J by 11 bases, with 24 bases left in between. In germline, CDR1 is LNHDA, CDR2 SQIVND (reference sequence). CDR3 length: 15 amino acids. CDR3 region: CASSPDDPGLEKAFF. In nucleotides, the CDR3 is TGTGCCAGTAGTCCAGATGACCCGGGACTTGAAAAGGCTTTCTTT. Full variable domain (remainder filled in from reference TRBV19 and TRBJ1-1): DGGITQSPKYLFRKEGQNVTLSCEQNLNHDAMYWYRQDPGQGLRLIYYSQIVNDFQKGDIAEGYSVSREKKESFPLTVTSAQKNPTAFYLCASSPDDPGLEKAFFGQGTRLTVV.

This clone has a handful of counts. V is TRBV7-9 and J is TRBJ1-3, with TRBD1 matching over 8 bases. Trimming took 6 bases from V and 4 from J; bases not matched to a gene: 2. CDR3 length equals 13 residues. The V gene's germline CDR1 is SEHNR and CDR2 FQNEAQ (reference sequence). CDR3 sequence (DNA): TGTGCCAGCAGGTGGACAGGGGGAAACACCATATATTTT. Translating it yields CASRWTGGNTIYF.

The V and J genes are TRBV7-9 and TRBJ2-7; 10 bases are a match to TRBD1. The CDR3 is 15 amino acids. Losses at the gene ends were 4 bases for V and 4 bases for J; bases not matched to a gene: 7. Germline CDR1 SEHNR, CDR2 FQNEAQ (reference sequence). The CDR3 region has the DNA TGTGCCAGCAGCTCGTGGGACAGGGGTCGTTACGAGCAGTACTTC. Its translation is CASSSWDRGRYEQYF.

This clone has only a few counts. This chain uses TRBV7-9 with TRBJ1-1, with D hard to call. CDR3 length: 14 amino acids. V lost 2 bases and J lost 2, with 9 bases in between. Germline CDR1 SEHNR, CDR2 FQNEAQ (reference sequence). The CDR3 bases are TGTGCCAGCAGCTTACTTCAGGCTAACACTGAAGCTTTCTTT. Protein product: CASSLLQANTEAFF.

The gene calls are TRBV6-5 and TRBJ2-2, with D possibly being TRBD1 (5 bases). V shed 4 bases and J shed 4 bases, with 10 bases lying between them. Germline V gene lookup returns CDR1 MNHEY and CDR2 SVGAGI. This CDR3 is built from 14 residues. The CDR3 protein is CASSSKGVTGELFF. The CDR3 bases are TGTGCCAGCAGTTCCAAAGGGGTCACCGGGGAGCTGTTTTTT.

CDR3 sequence reads: CASSQVRGLGTEAFF. CDR3 DNA: TGCGCCAGCAGCCAAGTTAGGGGTCTGGGGACTGAAGCTTTCTTT. This rearrangement joins TRBV4-1 to TRBJ1-1, with D possibly TRBD1 on 5 matching bases. Germline V gene lookup returns CDR1 MGHRA and CDR2 YSYEKL. V was clipped by 1 base and J by 5 bases, with 14 bases between them. This CDR3 has 15 residues.

This chain uses TRBV30 with TRBJ2-1, with TRBD1 matching 8 bases. The CDR3 consists of 15 residues. Per the germline V gene, CDR1 is GTSNPN and CDR2 is SVGIG (reference sequence). V dropped 3 bases and J dropped 4; count of bases not matched to a gene: 8. CDR3 in amino acids: CAWRATGGLYNEQFF. In nucleotides, the CDR3 is TGTGCCTGGAGAGCCACAGGGGGGTTATACAATGAGCAGTTCTTC.

V usage is TRBV7-7 and J usage is TRBJ2-2; tentatively, D is TRBD2 (6 bases). The length of the CDR3 is 14 residues. Trimming took off 5 bases at V and 1 base at J, with 8 bases between the two ends. CDR1 and CDR2 (germline): SSHAT, FNYEAQ (reference sequence). As DNA, the CDR3 is TGTGCCAGCAGCAAAGCGGGGAACACCGGGGAGCTGTTTTTT. Protein: CASSKAGNTGELFF.

This clone came up once. The chain is built from TRBV12-2 and TRBJ2-7; the D segment call TRBD2 is taken from the table without a DNA check. TRBV12-2 is noted as a pseudogene. The CDR3 has 14 residues. CDR3 sequence reads: CASRCPAGPRGQYF. DNA for the CDR3: TGTGCAAGTCGCTGTCCGGCGGGGCCGAGGGGGCAGTACTTC.

The genes are TRBV5-1 and TRBJ1-3; maybe TRBD1 (5 bases). V lost 5 bases and J lost 2, with 14 bases in between. Germline CDR1 is SGHRS and CDR2 is YFSETQ. The CDR3 spans 15 residues. The DNA of the CDR3 is TGCGCCAGCAGAACTTCAGGGTCGGCTGGAAACACCATATATTTT. Its protein product is CASRTSGSAGNTIYF.

The chain recombines TRBV19 with TRBJ2-7; TRBD1 might be the D (6 bases). Germline CDR1 LNHDA, CDR2 SQIVND (reference sequence). The CDR3 consists of 15 residues. Trimming stripped 3 bases from V and 3 bases from J, with 15 bases between. DNA of the CDR3: TGTGCCAGTAGTATGATTGCGGACAGCAACTACGAGCAGTACTTC. Translating gives CASSMIADSNYEQYF.